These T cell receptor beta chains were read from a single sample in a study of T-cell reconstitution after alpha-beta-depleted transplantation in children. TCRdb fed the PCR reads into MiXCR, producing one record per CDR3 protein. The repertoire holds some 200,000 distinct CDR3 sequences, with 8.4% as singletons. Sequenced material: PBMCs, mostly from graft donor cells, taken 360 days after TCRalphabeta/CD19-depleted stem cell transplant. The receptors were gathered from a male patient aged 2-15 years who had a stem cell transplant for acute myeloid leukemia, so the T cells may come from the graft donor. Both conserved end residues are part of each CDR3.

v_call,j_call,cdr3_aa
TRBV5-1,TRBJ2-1,CASSLLTQPYNEQFF
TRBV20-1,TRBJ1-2,CSARGVRAYGYTF
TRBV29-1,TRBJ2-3,CSAQTGGRTDTQYF
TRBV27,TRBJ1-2,CASKTGPGGPDGYTF
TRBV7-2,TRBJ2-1,CASSNRDRGNEQFF
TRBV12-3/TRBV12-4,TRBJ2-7,CASSYRDPYEQYF
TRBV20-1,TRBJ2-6,CSAPTGAGANVLTF
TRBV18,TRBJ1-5,CASSPLGFQPQHF
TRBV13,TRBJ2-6,CASSLGRSGANVLTF
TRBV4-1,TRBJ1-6,CASSQESQGTLSPLHF
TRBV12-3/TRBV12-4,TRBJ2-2,CASTPGQDRLTGELFF
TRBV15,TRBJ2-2,CATSRWDTGELFF
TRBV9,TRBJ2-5,CASSQGLAGAKETQYF
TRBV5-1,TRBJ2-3,CASTSVSGGTDTQYF
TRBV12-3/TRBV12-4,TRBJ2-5,CASSLAAARGGTQYF
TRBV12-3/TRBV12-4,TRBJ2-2,CASSRTTNTGELFF
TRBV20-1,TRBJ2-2,CSARTLGARNTGELFF
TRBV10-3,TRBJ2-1,CAIKGTSGAHMNEQFF
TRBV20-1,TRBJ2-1,CSASRGADAEQFF
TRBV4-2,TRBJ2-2,CASSQDYRAVTGELFF